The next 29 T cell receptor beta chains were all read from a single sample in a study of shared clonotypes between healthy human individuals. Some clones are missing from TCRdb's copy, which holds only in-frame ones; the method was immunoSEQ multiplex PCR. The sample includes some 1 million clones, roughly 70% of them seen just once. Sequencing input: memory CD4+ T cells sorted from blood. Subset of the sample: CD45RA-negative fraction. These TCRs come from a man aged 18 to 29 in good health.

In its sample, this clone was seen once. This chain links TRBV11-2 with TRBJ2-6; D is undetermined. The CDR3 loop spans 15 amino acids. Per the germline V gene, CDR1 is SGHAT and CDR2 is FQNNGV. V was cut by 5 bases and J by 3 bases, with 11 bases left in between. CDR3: CASSPGVGGANVLTF. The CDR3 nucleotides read TGTGCCAGCAGCCCAGGAGTGGGTGGGGCCAACGTCCTGACTTTC. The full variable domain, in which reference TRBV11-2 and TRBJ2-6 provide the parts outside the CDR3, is EAGVAQSPRYKIIEKRQSVAFWCNPISGHATLYWYQQILGQGPKLLIQFQNNGVVDDSQLPKDRFSAERLKGVDSTLKIQPAKLEDSAVYLCASSPGVGGANVLTFGAGSRLTVL.

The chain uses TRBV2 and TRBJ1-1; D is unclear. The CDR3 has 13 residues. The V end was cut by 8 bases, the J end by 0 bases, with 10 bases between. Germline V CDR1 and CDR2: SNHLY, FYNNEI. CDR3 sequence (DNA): TGTGCCAGCCAAGGATCTATGAACACTGAAGCTTTCTTT. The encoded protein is CASQGSMNTEAFF.

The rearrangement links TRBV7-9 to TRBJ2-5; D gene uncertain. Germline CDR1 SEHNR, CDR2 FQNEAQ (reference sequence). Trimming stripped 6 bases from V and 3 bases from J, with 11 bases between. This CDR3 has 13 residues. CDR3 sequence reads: CASSRLGEETQYF. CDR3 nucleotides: TGTGCCAGCAGTCGATTGGGTGAAGAGACCCAGTACTTC.

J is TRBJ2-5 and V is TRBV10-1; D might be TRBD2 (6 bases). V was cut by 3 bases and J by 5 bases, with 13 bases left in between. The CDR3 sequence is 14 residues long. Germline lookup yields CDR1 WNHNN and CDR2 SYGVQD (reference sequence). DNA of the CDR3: TGCGCCAGCAGTGACTCGGGTAGCGGCGAGACCCAGTACTTC. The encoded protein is CASSDSGSGETQYF.

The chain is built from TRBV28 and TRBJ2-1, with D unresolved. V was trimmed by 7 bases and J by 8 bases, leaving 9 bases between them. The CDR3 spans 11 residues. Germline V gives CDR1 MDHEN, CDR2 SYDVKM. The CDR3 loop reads CASTDGYEQFF. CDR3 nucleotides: TGTGCCAGCACAGATGGGTATGAGCAGTTCTTC.

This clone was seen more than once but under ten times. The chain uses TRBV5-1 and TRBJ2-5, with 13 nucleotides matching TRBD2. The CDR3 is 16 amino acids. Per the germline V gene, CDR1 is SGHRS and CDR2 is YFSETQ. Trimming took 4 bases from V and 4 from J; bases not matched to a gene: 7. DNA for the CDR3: TGCGCCAGCAGCAGCGGACTAGCGGGAGCGGGAGAGACCCAGTACTTC. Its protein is CASSSGLAGAGETQYF. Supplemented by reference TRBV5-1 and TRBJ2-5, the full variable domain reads KAGVTQTPRYLIKTRGQQVTLSCSPISGHRSVSWYQQTPGQGLQFLFEYFSETQRNKGNFPGRFSGRQFSNSRSEMNVSTLELGDSALYLCASSSGLAGAGETQYFGPGTRLLVL.

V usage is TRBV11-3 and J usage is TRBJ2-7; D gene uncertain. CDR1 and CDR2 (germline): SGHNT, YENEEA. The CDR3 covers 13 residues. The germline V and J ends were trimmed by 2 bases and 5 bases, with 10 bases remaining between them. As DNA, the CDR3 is TGTGCCAGCAGCTTAACAGCAAACCACGAGCAGTACTTC. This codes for CASSLTANHEQYF.

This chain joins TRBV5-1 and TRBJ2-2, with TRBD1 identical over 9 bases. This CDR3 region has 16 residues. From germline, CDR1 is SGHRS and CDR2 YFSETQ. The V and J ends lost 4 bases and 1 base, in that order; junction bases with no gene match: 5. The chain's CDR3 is CASSLRQGVNTGELFF. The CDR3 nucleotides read TGCGCCAGCAGCCTCAGACAGGGGGTGAACACCGGGGAGCTGTTTTTT. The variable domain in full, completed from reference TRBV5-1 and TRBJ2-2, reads KAGVTQTPRYLIKTRGQQVTLSCSPISGHRSVSWYQQTPGQGLQFLFEYFSETQRNKGNFPGRFSGRQFSNSRSEMNVSTLELGDSALYLCASSLRQGVNTGELFFGEGSRLTVL.

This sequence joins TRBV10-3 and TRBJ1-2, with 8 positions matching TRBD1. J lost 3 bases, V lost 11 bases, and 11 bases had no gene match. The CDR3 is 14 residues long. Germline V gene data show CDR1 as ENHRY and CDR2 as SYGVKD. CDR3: CASAEGTGDYGYTF. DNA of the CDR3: TGTGCCTCGGCGGAGGGGACAGGAGACTATGGCTACACCTTC.

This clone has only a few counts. The CDR3 is CASSRTQGPYTF. The CDR3 nucleotides read TGTGCCAGCAGCCGAACACAGGGCCCCTACACCTTC. This chain joins TRBV7-2 and TRBJ1-2; a weak D match, TRBD1 (6 bases). Germline values: CDR1 SGHTA, CDR2 FQGNSA. The ends were cut back, 5 bases at V and 10 bases at J, with 14 bases in the middle. This CDR3 is 12 amino acids long.

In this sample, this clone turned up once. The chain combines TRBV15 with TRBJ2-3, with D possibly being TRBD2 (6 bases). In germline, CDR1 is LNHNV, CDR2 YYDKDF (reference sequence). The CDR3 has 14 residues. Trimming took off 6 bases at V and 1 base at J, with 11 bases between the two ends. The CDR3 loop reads CATSKTGGTDTQYF. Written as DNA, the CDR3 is TGTGCCACCAGTAAGACGGGGGGCACAGATACGCAGTATTTT.

The CDR3 loop reads CASSQGSGETQYF. The CDR3 coding sequence is TGCGCCAGCTCTCAGGGTTCAGGAGAGACCCAGTACTTC. V and J are TRBV5-1 and TRBJ2-5, with TRBD1 as a possible D gene (5 bases). Germline V lookup: CDR1 SGHRS, CDR2 YFSETQ. This CDR3 contains 13 residues. Trimming shortened V by 7 bases and J by 4 bases, and 14 bases separated the two germline ends.

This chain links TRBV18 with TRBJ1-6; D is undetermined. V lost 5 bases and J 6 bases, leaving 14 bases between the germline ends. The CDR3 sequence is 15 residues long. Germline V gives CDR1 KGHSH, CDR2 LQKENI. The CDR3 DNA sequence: TGTGCCAGCTCAGCTTCGACACTTACTAATTCACCCCTCCACTTT. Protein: CASSASTLTNSPLHF.

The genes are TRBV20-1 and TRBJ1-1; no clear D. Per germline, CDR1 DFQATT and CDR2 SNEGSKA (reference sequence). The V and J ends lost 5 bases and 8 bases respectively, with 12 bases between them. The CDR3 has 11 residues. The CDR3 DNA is TGCAGTGCTGACCCGGGGTACGAAGCTTTCTTT. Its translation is CSADPGYEAFF.

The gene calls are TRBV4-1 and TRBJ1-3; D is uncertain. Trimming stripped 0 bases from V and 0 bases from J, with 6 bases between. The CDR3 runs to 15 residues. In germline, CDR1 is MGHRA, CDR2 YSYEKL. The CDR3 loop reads CASSQDTSSGNTIYF. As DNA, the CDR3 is TGCGCCAGCAGCCAAGATACGAGCTCTGGAAACACCATATATTTT.

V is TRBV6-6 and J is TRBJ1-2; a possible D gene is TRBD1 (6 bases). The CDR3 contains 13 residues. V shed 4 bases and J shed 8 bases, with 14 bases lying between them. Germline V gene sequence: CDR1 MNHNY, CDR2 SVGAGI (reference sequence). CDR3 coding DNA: TGTGCCAGCAGTTCGGGACAACTAAGCGGCTACACCTTC. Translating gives CASSSGQLSGYTF.

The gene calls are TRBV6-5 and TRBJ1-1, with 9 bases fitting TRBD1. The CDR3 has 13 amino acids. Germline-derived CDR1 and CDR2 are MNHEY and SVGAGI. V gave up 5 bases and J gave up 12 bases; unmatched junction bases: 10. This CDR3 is CASSPRDRVSPFF. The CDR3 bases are TGTGCCAGCAGTCCGAGGGACAGGGTCTCTCCTTTCTTT.

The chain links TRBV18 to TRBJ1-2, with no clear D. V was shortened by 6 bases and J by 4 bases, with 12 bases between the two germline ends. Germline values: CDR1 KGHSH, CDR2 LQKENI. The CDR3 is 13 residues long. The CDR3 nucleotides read TGTGCCAGCTCGACGAGAGAGGGCTATGGCTACACCTTC. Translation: CASSTREGYGYTF.

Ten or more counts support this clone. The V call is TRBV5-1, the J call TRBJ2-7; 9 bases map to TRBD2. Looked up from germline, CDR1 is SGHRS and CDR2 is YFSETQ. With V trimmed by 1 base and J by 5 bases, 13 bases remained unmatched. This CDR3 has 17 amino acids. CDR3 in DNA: TGCGCCAGCAGCTTGTCCTTTATGGCGGGAGGGCTTAACGAGCAGTACTTC. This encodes CASSLSFMAGGLNEQYF.

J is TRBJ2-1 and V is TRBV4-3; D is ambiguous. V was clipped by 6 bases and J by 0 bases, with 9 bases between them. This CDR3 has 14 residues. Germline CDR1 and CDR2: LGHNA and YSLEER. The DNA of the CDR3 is TGCGCCAGCAGAGCCCTCTGCTCCTACAATGAGCAGTTCTTC. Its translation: CASRALCSYNEQFF.

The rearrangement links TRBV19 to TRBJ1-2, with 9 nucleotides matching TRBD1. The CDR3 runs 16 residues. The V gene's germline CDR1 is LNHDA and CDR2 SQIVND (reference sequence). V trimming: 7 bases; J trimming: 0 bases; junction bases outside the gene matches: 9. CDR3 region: CASNDGGQGTNYGYTF. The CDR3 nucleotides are TGTGCCAGTAACGACGGGGGACAGGGAACTAACTATGGCTACACCTTC.

The CDR3 spells CASSRGQGEVEKLFF. The CDR3 coding sequence is TGTGCCAGCAGCCGCGGACAGGGGGAAGTCGAAAAACTGTTTTTT. This chain connects TRBV11-2 to TRBJ1-4; 10 bases fit TRBD1. This CDR3 has 15 amino acids. Per germline, CDR1 SGHAT and CDR2 FQNNGV. V dropped 5 bases and J dropped 8; count of bases not matched to a gene: 8.

The CDR3, as DNA: TGTGCCAGCAGCTATAGCGGGAGCTTCTCCTACGAGCAGTACTTC. This gives the protein CASSYSGSFSYEQYF. V usage is TRBV11-3 and J usage is TRBJ2-7; 9 bases match TRBD2. Germline CDR1 and CDR2: SGHNT and YENEEA. There are 15 residues in the CDR3. With 4 bases clipped from V and 0 bases from J, the junction kept 4 bases outside the gene matches.

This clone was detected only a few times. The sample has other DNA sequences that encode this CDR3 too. CDR3 residues: CASSSRAGSTDTQYF. In DNA form, the CDR3 reads TGCGCCAGCAGTTCTCGCGCGGGGAGCACAGATACGCAGTATTTT. V gene TRBV5-1 combines with J gene TRBJ2-3; D perhaps matches TRBD2 (6 bases). V lost 5 bases to trimming and J lost 0 bases, with 13 bases between them. Germline assignment: CDR1 SGHRS and CDR2 YFSETQ. This CDR3 has 15 amino acids. Supplemented by reference TRBV5-1 and TRBJ2-3, the full variable domain reads KAGVTQTPRYLIKTRGQQVTLSCSPISGHRSVSWYQQTPGQGLQFLFEYFSETQRNKGNFPGRFSGRQFSNSRSEMNVSTLELGDSALYLCASSSRAGSTDTQYFGPGTRLTVL.

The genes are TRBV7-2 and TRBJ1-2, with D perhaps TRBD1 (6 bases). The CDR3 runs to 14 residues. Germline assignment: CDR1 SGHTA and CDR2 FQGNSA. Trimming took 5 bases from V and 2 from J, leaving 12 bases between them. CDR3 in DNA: TGTGCCAGCAGCCCCCGGGACACGAACTATGGCTACACCTTC. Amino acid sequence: CASSPRDTNYGYTF.

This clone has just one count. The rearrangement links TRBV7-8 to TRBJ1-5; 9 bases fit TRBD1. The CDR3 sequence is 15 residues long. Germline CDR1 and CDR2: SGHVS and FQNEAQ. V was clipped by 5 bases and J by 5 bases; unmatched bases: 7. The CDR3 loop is CASSGRTGDHQPQHF. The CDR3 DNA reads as TGTGCCAGCAGCGGTAGGACAGGGGATCATCAGCCCCAGCATTTT.

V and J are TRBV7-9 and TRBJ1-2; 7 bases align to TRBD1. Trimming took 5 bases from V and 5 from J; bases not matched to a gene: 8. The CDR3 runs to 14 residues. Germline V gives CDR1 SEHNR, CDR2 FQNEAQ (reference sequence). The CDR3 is CASSPRDRIYGYTF. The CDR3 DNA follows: TGTGCCAGCAGCCCAAGGGACAGAATTTATGGCTACACCTTC.

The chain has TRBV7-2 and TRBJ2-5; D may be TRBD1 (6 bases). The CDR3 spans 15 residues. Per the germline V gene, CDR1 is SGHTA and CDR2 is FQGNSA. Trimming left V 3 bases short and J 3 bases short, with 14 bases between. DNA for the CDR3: TGTGCCAGCAGCTTGACGGGACACCCTAAAGAGACCCAGTACTTC. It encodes CASSLTGHPKETQYF.

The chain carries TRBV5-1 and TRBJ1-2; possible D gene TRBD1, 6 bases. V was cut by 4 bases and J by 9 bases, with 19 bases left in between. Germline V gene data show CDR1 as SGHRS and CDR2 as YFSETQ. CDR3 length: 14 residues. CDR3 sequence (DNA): TGCGCCAGCAGCGACGGGACGTCGCAGGGGAGCTACACCTTC. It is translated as CASSDGTSQGSYTF. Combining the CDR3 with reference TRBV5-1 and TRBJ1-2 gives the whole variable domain KAGVTQTPRYLIKTRGQQVTLSCSPISGHRSVSWYQQTPGQGLQFLFEYFSETQRNKGNFPGRFSGRQFSNSRSEMNVSTLELGDSALYLCASSDGTSQGSYTFGSGTRLTVV.